The present TCR beta chain was sequenced within a study of T cells in Graves' hyperthyroidism and ophthalmopathy (dated by TCRdb to the late 2010s). About the full investigation: Peripheral blood was collected at initial diagnosis, before any treatment. TCR V-J signatures able to tell the groups apart were searched for in a discovery cohort of 100 patients, of whom about 40 had Graves' ophthalmopathy and more than 55 had stable Graves' hyperthyroidism. Whether ophthalmopathy could be predicted prospectively was tested in an independent validation cohort made up of 18 to 20 hyperthyroidism patients plus 17 patients who later progressed to ophthalmopathy. The approximately 98 discovery patients were randomly divided into training and test sets at a 7:3 ratio. The study also compared thyroid tissue and blood T-cell repertoires from more than five Graves' hyperthyroidism patients. Following sampling, methimazole starting at 30 mg daily was given to hyperthyroidism patients, and high-dose intravenous methylprednisolone was given to ophthalmopathy patients. The paper reports TCR Vbeta CDR3 sequencing of over 130 peripheral blood samples: under 45 ophthalmopathy, fewer than 80 hyperthyroidism and roughly 17 progressor patients.

The TCR beta CDR3 regions were amplified from the RNA transcripts. The first round of RT-PCR for the TCR CDR3 was performed with the HTBI primer set and the Qiagen OneStep RT-PCR kit. Libraries were constructed in a second round of multiplex PCR, after which size selection and purification were carried out. Sequencing of the libraries was done on an Illumina HiSeq2000 using paired-end 100 bp reads. Per the authors' processing: SOAPnuke was used to process the raw data, throwing out any read that contained adapters or uncalled bases, had a mean Phred below 15, or lacked an exact constant-primer or identifier match. High-quality paired reads were merged with COPE v1.2.5, and unique nucleotide sequences were defined as clonotypes. MiTCR v1.1 was used to align clonotypes to the IMGT TRBV, TRBD and TRBJ reference segments. Only V-J combinations with frequency above 0.0001, covering about 99% of repertoires, were analysed. The TCS score was defined as the ratio of F50 (clonal expansion) to E x V (chaos), calculated using BLOSUM62-based TCRdist between CDR3 peptides within each V-J. Welch's t-statistics and random forest reduced around 510 V-J features to about 12, which were used in a naive Bayes classifier (R e1071). Starting from the raw public reads, TCRdb applied fastp trimming at Q25, assembled clones with MiXCR and retained in-frame beta chains. Under each unique CDR3 protein, matching rows form one entry showing the most common genes and DNA. TCRdb's processing, not the study's, gives the V and J calls here. The sample includes about 500,000 distinct CDR3 sequences, with over 13% observed a single time. The ten largest clones add up to 15% to 20% of the sample.

CDR1 and CDR2 are read off the germline V gene (reference sequence) as LNHDA and SQIVND. There are 14 amino acids in the CDR3, from cysteine to phenylalanine inclusive. The DNA shown is the 42-base CDR3, in frame from base 1. Deletion took 6 bases off V and 1 base off J, with a span of 9 bases between the germline ends. This clonotype was seen repeatedly, ten times or more. Its target antigen remains unknown. Base qualities are not at hand, and no much larger clone is one base apart. Broad study findings and their caveats: During validation, the model predicted progression to ophthalmopathy a median of about 6.5 months ahead of onset, with 60% to 71% sensitivity and 72% to 80% specificity. Most expanded thyroid clonotypes (frequency above 0.001) were also detected in blood, a finding suggesting that blood repertoires may reflect thyroid immune responses. A 13 V-J signature model separated ophthalmopathy from stable hyperthyroidism, with 87.88% sensitivity and roughly 82% specificity in cross-validation and 80%/75% in testing. No statistical method was used to set the sample size in advance, and investigators knew the group allocation.

A patient counted as having stable Graves' hyperthyroidism if no progression to ophthalmopathy occurred over 18 months of follow-up. Hyperthyroidism patients were newly diagnosed, had a disease duration of under 2 months, and were aged 18 to 65 years. Exclusion was applied to patients with uncontrolled infections, other autoimmune diseases, pregnancy or lactation. Diagnoses were based on clinical symptoms, serum thyroxine and TRAb, thyroid ultrasound and orbital computed tomography. PBMCs were separated from 10 ml of fresh peripheral blood using Ficoll-Paque density gradient centrifugation. Total RNA was extracted with Trizol reagent, and quality was checked on an Agilent 2100 Bioanalyzer.

The origin of this receptor is a woman aged 18 to 35 with Graves' hyperthyroidism. This chain joins TRBV19 to TRBJ2-2; the D gene identity is not certain. Specimen: blood. The CDR3 region has the sequence CASRTDWNTGELFF. The DNA sequence follows: TGTGCCAGTAGGACCGACTGGAACACCGGGGAGCTGTTTTTT.